This T cell receptor beta chain was sequenced in a study of blood T cells in healthy people across ages. Findings of the study overall: Age advanced and TCR beta diversity per million T cells fell, roughly linearly.

Germline V gene lookup returns CDR1 SGHDT and CDR2 YYEEEE. The CDR3 has 13 amino acids. The V end lost 6 bases, the J end lost 4 bases, and 14 bases lay between the germline ends. PCR was performed a second time for about 7 to 12 cycles using a sample-barcoded 5' primer and a J-beta primer mix. TCRdb called the 5' RACE reads again in MiXCR, with one record for every CDR3 protein. Of around 940,000 distinct CDR3 sequences listed, roughly 50% are singletons. This clonotype showed up just a few times. What it binds is not known. The specimen sequenced was blood. The chain combines TRBV5-6 with TRBJ2-7; D unclear. The sequence was obtained from a woman aged 60-70 years in good health. Here the CDR3 DNA reads TGTGCCAGCACCAAACAAAGGGTATACGAGCAGTACTTC. This encodes CASTKQRVYEQYF.